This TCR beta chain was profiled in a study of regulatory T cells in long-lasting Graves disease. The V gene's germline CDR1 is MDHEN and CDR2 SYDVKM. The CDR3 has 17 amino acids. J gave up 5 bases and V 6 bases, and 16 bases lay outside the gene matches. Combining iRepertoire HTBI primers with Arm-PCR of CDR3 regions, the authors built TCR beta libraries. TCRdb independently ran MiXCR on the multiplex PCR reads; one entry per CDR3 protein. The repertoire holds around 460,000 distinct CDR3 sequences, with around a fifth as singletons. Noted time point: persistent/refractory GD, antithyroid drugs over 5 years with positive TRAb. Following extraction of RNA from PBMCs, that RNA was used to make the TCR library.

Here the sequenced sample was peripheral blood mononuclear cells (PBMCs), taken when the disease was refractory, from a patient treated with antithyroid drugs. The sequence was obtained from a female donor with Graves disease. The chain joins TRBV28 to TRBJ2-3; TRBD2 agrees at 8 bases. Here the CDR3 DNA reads TGTGCCAGCAGCTTAGCGCCCCGGGGGGGGCCGGTAGATACGCAGTATTTT. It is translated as CASSLAPRGGPVDTQYF.